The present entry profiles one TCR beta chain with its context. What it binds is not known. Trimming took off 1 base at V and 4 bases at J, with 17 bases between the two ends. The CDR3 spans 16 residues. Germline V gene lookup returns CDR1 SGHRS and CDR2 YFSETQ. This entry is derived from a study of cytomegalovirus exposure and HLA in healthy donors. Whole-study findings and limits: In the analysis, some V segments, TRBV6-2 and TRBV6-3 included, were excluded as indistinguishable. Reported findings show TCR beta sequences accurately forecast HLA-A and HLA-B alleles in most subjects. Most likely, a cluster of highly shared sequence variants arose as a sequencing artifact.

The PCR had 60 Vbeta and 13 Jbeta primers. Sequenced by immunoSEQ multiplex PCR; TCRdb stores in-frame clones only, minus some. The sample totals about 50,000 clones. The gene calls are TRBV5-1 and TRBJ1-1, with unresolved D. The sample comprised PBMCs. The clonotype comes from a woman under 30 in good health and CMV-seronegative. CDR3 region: CASSLLATARGTEAFF. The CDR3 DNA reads TGCGCCAGCAGCTTGCTAGCCACAGCCCGGGGCACTGAAGCTTTCTTT.